Presented here are 21 T cell receptor beta chains from one specimen sequenced in a study of Graves' ophthalmopathy and Graves' hyperthyroidism. Amplification of the TCR beta CDR3 regions used RNA transcripts (as template). Second-round multiplex PCR came after a first-round RT-PCR that employed HTBI primers. TCRdb ran MiXCR on the multiplex PCR reads and lists one entry per CDR3 protein. The table records a few hundred thousand distinct CDR3 sequences, 39% of them present only once. Sequencing used peripheral blood or thyroid tissue (not recorded which). These receptors originate from an adult man with Graves' hyperthyroidism.

This clonotype was found many times. J is TRBJ2-2 and V is TRBV7-2; a weak D match, TRBD2 (5 bases). V shed 5 bases and J shed 13 bases, with 11 bases lying between them. Looked up from germline, CDR1 is SGHTA and CDR2 is FQGNSA. This CDR3 spans 11 amino acids. The CDR3 DNA reads as TGTGCCAGCAGCCCCCCGGGAAGGCTGTTTTTT. It codes for CASSPPGRLFF.

This clonotype was detected ten times or more. The chain has TRBV20-1 and TRBJ1-2; D is perhaps TRBD1 (5 bases). The V and J ends lost 4 bases and 2 bases respectively, with 17 bases between them. CDR1 is DFQATT and CDR2 is SNEGSKA in the germline V gene (reference sequence). The CDR3 has 15 residues. The CDR3 DNA follows: TGCAGTGCTACGAATCCACGGGGACGCAACTATGGCTACACCTTC. Its translation: CSATNPRGRNYGYTF.

This clonotype has a count of ten or more. Here the CDR3 DNA reads TGCAGCGTGCATACCGCGGGGTCAGGGGCCAACGTCCTGACTTTC. Its protein product is CSVHTAGSGANVLTF. The chain recombines TRBV29-1 with TRBJ2-6; tentatively, D is TRBD2 (6 bases). The CDR3 contains 15 residues. Trimming shortened V by 6 bases and J by 4 bases, and 16 bases separated the two germline ends. Germline V gene sequence: CDR1 SQVTM, CDR2 ANQGSEA. The variable domain in full, with the rest retrieved from reference TRBV29-1 and TRBJ2-6, is SAVISQKPSRDICQRGTSLTIQCQVDSQVTMMFWYRQQPGQSLTLIATANQGSEATYESGFVIDKFPISRPNLTFSTLTVSNMSPEDSSIYLCSVHTAGSGANVLTFGAGSRLTVL.

V usage is TRBV20-1 and J usage is TRBJ1-1; D call uncertain. CDR3 length: 13 residues. V was clipped by 3 bases and J by 6 bases, with 14 bases between them. Germline CDR1 DFQATT, CDR2 SNEGSKA (reference sequence). The CDR3 DNA is TGCAGTGCTAGCTCGGGTGCAAGGCCTGAAGCTTTCTTT. Translating gives CSASSGARPEAFF.

The rearrangement joins TRBV5-1 to TRBJ1-6, with D perhaps matching TRBD1 (5 bases). Trimming took off 5 bases at V and 5 bases at J, with 17 bases between the two ends. This CDR3 is built from 16 residues. CDR1 and CDR2 from the germline V gene are SGHRS and YFSETQ. CDR3 sequence: CASRGRGRNDNSPLHF. The CDR3 DNA reads as TGCGCCAGCAGAGGGAGGGGCAGGAATGATAATTCACCCCTCCACTTT.

This clonotype was detected ten times or more. V and J are TRBV29-1 and TRBJ1-1; possibly TRBD1 for D (6 bases). The CDR3 spans 14 residues. Trimming took 5 bases from V and 4 from J, leaving 17 bases between them. Looked up from germline, CDR1 is SQVTM and CDR2 is ANQGSEA. The CDR3 sequence: CSVRGTTTFTEAFF. The DNA of the CDR3 is TGCAGCGTTCGCGGGACAACGACATTCACTGAAGCTTTCTTT.

The chain is built from TRBV29-1 and TRBJ2-1; D is ambiguous. V lost 4 bases to trimming and J lost 5 bases, with 9 bases between them. Germline-derived CDR1 and CDR2 are SQVTM and ANQGSEA. The CDR3 is 12 residues long. Here the CDR3 reads CSVGVADNEQFF. CDR3 in DNA: TGCAGCGTTGGTGTGGCCGACAATGAGCAGTTCTTC.

This clonotype was detected many times. V usage is TRBV19 and J usage is TRBJ1-1, with D maybe TRBD1 (6 bases). The CDR3 has 17 amino acids. Germline CDR1 and CDR2: LNHDA and SQIVND (reference sequence). V shed 2 bases and J shed 2 bases, with 18 bases lying between them. The CDR3 DNA reads as TGTGCCAGTAGTATAATGGATTGGGGGCAGAAAAACACTGAAGCTTTCTTT. Protein: CASSIMDWGQKNTEAFF.

The chain recombines TRBV20-1 with TRBJ1-2; the D gene is possibly TRBD1 (6 bases). V gave up 6 bases and J gave up 6 bases, with 20 bases separating them. Germline CDR1 is DFQATT and CDR2 is SNEGSKA (reference sequence). The CDR3 length is 14 residues. As DNA, the CDR3 is TGCAGTGCCAGCAGTCCAGGGGTGACGGATGGCTACACCTTC. Its protein product is CSASSPGVTDGYTF.

This clonotype was recorded at least ten times. J is TRBJ1-5 and V is TRBV20-1; 7 bases are shared with TRBD1. V was clipped by 4 bases and J by 3 bases; unmatched bases: 9. The CDR3 is 15 residues long. Germline CDR1 DFQATT, CDR2 SNEGSKA (reference sequence). The CDR3 nucleotides are TGCAGTGCTACAACAGGGGAGGGTCCCAATCAGCCCCAGCATTTT. Its protein is CSATTGEGPNQPQHF.

J is TRBJ2-5 and V is TRBV7-9; D is unresolved. Looked up from germline, CDR1 is SEHNR and CDR2 is FQNEAQ (reference sequence). This CDR3 has 14 residues. V lost 6 bases, J lost 5 bases, and 16 bases lay in between. The CDR3 loop is CASSPRGYNETQYF. The CDR3 DNA sequence: TGTGCCAGCAGTCCCCGAGGTTACAATGAGACCCAGTACTTC.

At least ten counts were recorded for this clonotype. This sequence joins TRBV4-1 and TRBJ1-1; D gene uncertain. The CDR3 is made up of 16 amino acids. Germline CDR1 reads MGHRA; CDR2 reads YSYEKL. Between the trimmed V and J ends, which lost 1 base and 1 base, there was a span of 13 bases. The CDR3 region has the DNA TGCGCCAGCAGCCAAGGATCTCGAGGGTGGAACACTGAAGCTTTCTTT. Encoded protein: CASSQGSRGWNTEAFF.

This clonotype was recorded a few times. This chain uses TRBV7-9 with TRBJ2-2, with 7 bases matching TRBD1. The CDR3 contains 12 residues. Germline V gene data show CDR1 as SEHNR and CDR2 as FQNEAQ (reference sequence). The junction had 4 bases not matched to a gene; V was cut back by 8 bases and J by 7 bases. CDR3 amino acids: CASPTGYGELFF. CDR3 in DNA: TGTGCCAGCCCGACAGGGTACGGGGAGCTGTTTTTT. Using reference TRBV7-9 and TRBJ2-2 for the parts outside the CDR3, the full variable domain is DTGVSQNPRHKITKRGQNVTFRCDPISEHNRLYWYRQTLGQGPEFLTYFQNEAQLEKSRLLSDRFSAERPKGSFSTLEIQRTEQGDSAMYLCASPTGYGELFFGEGSRLTVL.

This clonotype was counted a single time. This chain links TRBV2 with TRBJ2-7; 7 positions match TRBD2. The CDR3 runs to 15 residues. The junction had 16 bases not matched to a gene; V was cut back by 7 bases and J by 7 bases. CDR1 is SNHLY and CDR2 is FYNNEI in the germline V gene. CDR3 DNA sequence: TGTGCCAGCAAGGTTGGAGCGGGGCGCTACAATGAGCAGTACTTC. Protein product: CASKVGAGRYNEQYF.

In its sample, this clonotype was seen a few times. The chain couples TRBV28 to TRBJ2-5; either TRBD1 or TRBD2 may supply D (5 bases each). The V and J ends lost 6 bases and 2 bases respectively, with 13 bases between them. This CDR3 contains 14 residues. The germline V gene has CDR1 MDHEN and CDR2 SYDVKM. This CDR3 reads CASSSGSGQETQYF. CDR3 sequence (DNA): TGTGCCAGCAGCTCAGGGTCGGGACAAGAGACCCAGTACTTC.

The table lists this clonotype with a count of one. The CDR3 is CASSLSGGGGELFF. The CDR3 bases are TGTGCCAGCAGCTTAAGCGGAGGGGGCGGGGAGCTGTTTTTT. V and J are TRBV7-3 and TRBJ2-2, with D perhaps assigned TRBD1 or TRBD2 (6 bases each). Germline V gene data show CDR1 as SGHTA and CDR2 as FQGTGA. This CDR3 contains 14 residues. Trimming shortened V by 1 base and J by 7 bases, and 10 bases separated the two germline ends.

This clonotype has at least ten counts. This chain links TRBV9 with TRBJ1-2; a possible D gene is TRBD1 (6 bases). V lost 3 bases and J 8 bases, leaving 26 bases between the germline ends. CDR1 is SGDLS and CDR2 is YYNGEE in the germline V gene. The CDR3 extends over 17 amino acids. Here the CDR3 DNA reads TGTGCCAGCAGCGATCGGGACATCTCCTCCGCGTTGAGAGGCTACACCTTC. Its translation: CASSDRDISSALRGYTF.

This clonotype was recorded at least ten times. This chain connects TRBV29-1 to TRBJ2-2; D uncertain. Deletions cut 1 base from V and 5 bases from J, with 5 bases between. Looked up from germline, CDR1 is SQVTM and CDR2 is ANQGSEA. The CDR3 length is 12 residues. The CDR3 DNA reads as TGCAGCGTTGAAGGTTGGACCGGGGAGCTGTTTTTT. Residues: CSVEGWTGELFF.

To note about this clonotype: A junction end diverges from the germline sequence, so it may reflect a read error. J is TRBJ1-5 and V is TRBV7-6; 8 bases are shared with TRBD1. Germline V gene sequence: CDR1 SGHVS, CDR2 FNYEAQ. The CDR3 runs 14 residues. Written as DNA, the CDR3 is TGTGCTAGCAGCTCCAGGGGGCTGGGGGAGACCCAGCATTTT. As protein: CASSSRGLGETQHF.

The rearrangement links TRBV2 to TRBJ2-2, with D possibly matching TRBD2 (6 bases). The CDR3 length is 15 residues. The ends were cut back, 6 bases at V and 3 bases at J, with 14 bases in the middle. Germline lookup yields CDR1 SNHLY and CDR2 FYNNEI. In nucleotides, the CDR3 is TGTGCCAGCAGGGAGGGGAGCACGCACACCGGGGAGCTGTTTTTT. Protein: CASREGSTHTGELFF.

Of note for this clonotype: A clone one base away is much larger, so this may be a read error. The CDR3, as DNA: TGTGCCAGCAGCTTGGGGACAGGGGCCGAGCAGTACTTC. Translated: CASSLGTGAEQYF. The chain employs TRBV7-8 and TRBJ2-7; TRBD1 matches at 10 bases. CDR1 SGHVS and CDR2 FQNEAQ come from the germline V gene. J gave up 6 bases and V 3 bases, and 2 bases lay outside the gene matches. The CDR3 is made up of 13 amino acids. The full variable domain, its missing parts supplied by reference TRBV7-8 and TRBJ2-7, is GAGVSQSPRYKVAKRGQDVALRCDPISGHVSLFWYQQALGQGPEFLTYFQNEAQLDKSGLPSDRFFAERPEGSVSTLKIQRTQQEDSAVYLCASSLGTGAEQYFGPGTRLTVT.